Shown below are 26 T cell receptor beta chains from a single sample sequenced in a study of cytomegalovirus exposure and HLA in healthy donors. The PCR made use of 60 Vbeta and 13 Jbeta primers. Sequenced by immunoSEQ multiplex PCR; TCRdb stores in-frame clones only, minus some. The sample contains fewer than 110,000 clones, 65% to 85% of which appear only once. The material sequenced was PBMCs. The receptor set was obtained from a woman aged 40-49 years in good health and CMV-seronegative.

The gene calls are TRBV18 and TRBJ2-2; D might be TRBD2 (6 bases). With 5 bases removed from V and 0 bases from J, the gap between germline ends came to 13 bases. The CDR3 runs to 16 residues. Per germline, CDR1 KGHSH and CDR2 LQKENI. The CDR3 reads CASSSDSGSNTGELFF. The CDR3 nucleotides are TGTGCCAGCTCATCAGATAGCGGATCGAACACCGGGGAGCTGTTTTTT.

This clone was picked up a small number of times. The J gene is TRBJ2-7, the V gene TRBV5-5; D is possibly TRBD2 (5 bases). Trimming shortened V by 3 bases and J by 1 base, and 11 bases separated the two germline ends. CDR3 length: 14 residues. Germline CDR1 is SGHKS and CDR2 is YYEKEE (reference sequence). Here the CDR3 DNA reads TGTGCCAGCAGCTCGATCGGCGGGTCCTACGAGCAGTACTTC. Translation gives CASSSIGGSYEQYF.

The J gene is TRBJ2-5, the V gene TRBV30; 10 nucleotides align to TRBD1. Germline values: CDR1 GTSNPN, CDR2 SVGIG (reference sequence). This CDR3 region has 16 residues. The trim removed 1 base at V and 5 bases at J, leaving 10 bases unmatched. The CDR3 loop reads CAWSGGTGEFGETQYF. CDR3 bases: TGTGCCTGGAGTGGGGGGACAGGGGAATTTGGGGAGACCCAGTACTTC.

This rearrangement joins TRBV11-1 to TRBJ2-2; 9 nucleotides agree with TRBD2. Looked up from germline, CDR1 is SGHAT and CDR2 is FQDESV (reference sequence). CDR3 length: 15 residues. V trimming: 5 bases; J trimming: 5 bases; junction bases outside the gene matches: 6. CDR3 loop: CASSLSGSGTGELFF. Here the CDR3 DNA reads TGTGCCAGCAGCCTTAGCGGGAGTGGTACCGGGGAGCTGTTTTTT.

This clone was recorded only once. The chain is built from TRBV6-1 and TRBJ2-7, with D unclear. Between the trimmed V and J ends, which lost 3 bases and 2 bases, there was a span of 8 bases. The germline V gene encodes CDR1 MNHNS and CDR2 SASEGT. The CDR3 length is 13 residues. The CDR3 loop is CASSEADPYEQYF. The CDR3 coding sequence is TGTGCCAGCAGTGAGGCGGATCCCTACGAGCAGTACTTC.

V and J are TRBV7-3 and TRBJ1-2; D is unresolved. This CDR3 has 14 residues. V gave up 5 bases and J gave up 8 bases, with 18 bases separating them. Germline-derived CDR1 and CDR2 are SGHTA and FQGTGA. In nucleotides, the CDR3 is TGTGCCAGCAGCCTTTCGGGCCTGGAGGAAGGCTACACCTTC. Protein product: CASSLSGLEEGYTF. Full variable domain (missing parts from reference TRBV7-3 and TRBJ1-2): GAGVSQTPSNKVTEKGKYVELRCDPISGHTALYWYRQSLGQGPEFLIYFQGTGAADDSGLPNDRFFAVRPEGSVSTLKIQRTERGDSAVYLCASSLSGLEEGYTFGSGTRLTVV.

The rearrangement joins TRBV5-1 to TRBJ2-1, with 13 bases matching TRBD2. Germline trimming cut 3 bases from V and 3 bases from J; bases unmatched to any gene: 6. This CDR3 has 17 residues. The germline CDR1 and CDR2 sequences are SGHRS and YFSETQ. For the CDR3, the DNA is TGCGCCAGCAGCTCTGGACTAGCGGGAGCCGGCTACAATGAGCAGTTCTTC. It encodes CASSSGLAGAGYNEQFF.

This clone was counted a single time. The junction departs from germline at one end; a sequencing error may be responsible. V usage is TRBV5-1 and J usage is TRBJ1-1, with TRBD1 as a possible D gene (5 bases). The germline gives CDR1 SGHRS, CDR2 YFSETQ. This CDR3 is built from 16 residues. DNA of the CDR3: TGTGCCAGCAGCCCCATTCGACCAGGGTCACGAACTGAAGCTTTCTTT. It is translated as CASSPIRPGSRTEAFF.

The V call is TRBV2, the J call TRBJ2-2; D unclear. V was trimmed by 8 bases and J by 2 bases, leaving 12 bases between them. Germline V gives CDR1 SNHLY, CDR2 FYNNEI. The CDR3 sequence is 14 residues long. In DNA, the CDR3 is TGTGCCAGCCGCGGAGATCCAAACACCGGGGAGCTGTTTTTT. Amino acids: CASRGDPNTGELFF.

This clone has only a few counts. The CDR3 bases are TGTGCCAGTAGTATTCAGGCGGGGACAGATACGCAGTATTTT. Its translation is CASSIQAGTDTQYF. The chain links TRBV19 to TRBJ2-3; the D gene is possibly TRBD2 (6 bases). The germline CDR1 and CDR2 sequences are LNHDA and SQIVND (reference sequence). The CDR3 contains 14 residues. V dropped 3 bases and J dropped 3 bases, with 10 bases sitting between them.

This clone appeared a single time. The CDR3: CASSHTERGQSDGYTF. The DNA for the CDR3 is TGCGCCAGCAGCCACACCGAACGAGGACAGAGCGACGGCTACACCTTC. The V call is TRBV4-3, the J call TRBJ1-2, with D possibly being TRBD1 (6 bases). This CDR3 has 16 amino acids. The V and J ends lost 3 bases and 8 bases respectively, with 22 bases between them. Germline-derived CDR1 and CDR2 are LGHNA and YSLEER.

The chain uses TRBV9 and TRBJ2-4; 7 positions agree with TRBD2. The V gene end was trimmed by 5 bases and the J gene end by 6 bases; junction bases not matched to a gene: 14. Germline CDR1 is SGDLS and CDR2 is YYNGEE. This CDR3 region has 16 residues. The CDR3 reads CASSRGGSGIGNIQYF. The CDR3 region has the DNA TGTGCCAGCAGTAGGGGCGGGAGTGGGATCGGAAACATTCAGTACTTC.

This clone was recorded only once. The rearrangement uses TRBV7-9 and TRBJ1-1; D not certain. Per the germline V gene, CDR1 is SEHNR and CDR2 is FQNEAQ (reference sequence). The CDR3 has 19 residues. V was pared by 6 bases and J by 7 bases, with 33 bases between. In nucleotides, the CDR3 is TGTGCCAGCAGACCAAACGTAGCCCGGGGAACACTGAACTTGGGTGAAGCTTTCTTT. This encodes CASRPNVARGTLNLGEAFF.

This clone has a handful of counts. The CDR3, as DNA: TGTGCCACCAGCAGAGAGGGGACAGGGGGTTCACCCCTCCACTTT. Translating it yields CATSREGTGGSPLHF. The chain joins TRBV15 to TRBJ1-6; 11 bases fit TRBD1. V lost 0 bases to trimming and J lost 9 bases; unmatched junction nucleotides: 1. This CDR3 has 15 residues. Looked up from germline, CDR1 is LNHNV and CDR2 is YYDKDF (reference sequence).

The chain couples TRBV10-3 to TRBJ2-5; 11 nucleotides line up with TRBD2. CDR1 is ENHRY and CDR2 is SYGVKD in the germline V gene. V dropped 6 bases and J dropped 8; count of bases not matched to a gene: 23. This CDR3 contains 19 residues. CDR3 residues: CAISPTSGVLDAAKRTQYF. The CDR3 coding sequence is TGTGCCATCAGCCCGACTAGCGGGGTACTAGATGCCGCCAAGAGAACCCAGTACTTC.

The chain links TRBV29-1 to TRBJ2-1; D may be TRBD1 (6 bases). The V end was cut by 3 bases, the J end by 7 bases, with 16 bases between. CDR3 length equals 14 residues. Per germline, CDR1 SQVTM and CDR2 ANQGSEA. For the CDR3, the DNA is TGCAGCGTTGACGTGGGGGCGCTCAGGAATGAGCAGTTCTTC. Amino acid sequence: CSVDVGALRNEQFF.

This clone has a handful of counts. The J gene is TRBJ1-6, the V gene TRBV5-1, with D possibly being TRBD1 (6 bases). Germline CDR1 SGHRS, CDR2 YFSETQ. Deletions cut 4 bases from V and 7 bases from J, with 12 bases between. The CDR3 is 14 residues long. CDR3 nucleotides: TGCGCCAGCAGCCAACAGGGACGGAATTCACCCCTCCACTTT. Translated: CASSQQGRNSPLHF.

This chain joins TRBV13 and TRBJ1-5; D is unclear. Per the germline V gene, CDR1 is PRHDT and CDR2 is FYEKMQ (reference sequence). V dropped 3 bases and J dropped 3 bases, with 3 bases sitting between them. CDR3 length: 12 amino acids. Here the CDR3 reads CASSFINQPQHF. CDR3 nucleotides: TGTGCCAGCAGCTTCATCAATCAGCCCCAGCATTTT.

This clone occurred once. The rearrangement uses TRBV6-6 and TRBJ2-7; D is possibly TRBD2 (7 bases). Per germline, CDR1 MNHNY and CDR2 SVGAGI (reference sequence). Trimming removed 2 bases at V and 3 bases at J, with 11 bases between. The CDR3 length is 14 residues. This chain's CDR3 is CASSYGGGLYEQYF. CDR3 coding DNA: TGTGCCAGCAGTTACGGCGGGGGCCTCTACGAGCAGTACTTC.

This chain connects TRBV9 to TRBJ2-7; 12 bases are a match to TRBD2. The CDR3 runs to 17 residues. V was pared by 0 bases and J by 4 bases, with 8 bases of the junction left unmatched. CDR1 and CDR2 from the germline V gene are SGDLS and YYNGEE. The CDR3 loop reads CASSVGSRLAGEYEQYF. CDR3 nucleotides: TGTGCCAGCAGCGTAGGATCGAGACTAGCGGGAGAGTACGAGCAGTACTTC.

The chain recombines TRBV13 with TRBJ2-7; TRBD2 might be the D (6 bases). The V and J ends lost 5 bases and 6 bases respectively, with 14 bases between them. The CDR3 covers 13 residues. Germline V CDR1 and CDR2: PRHDT, FYEKMQ (reference sequence). The CDR3 reads CASSKRGGAEQYF. DNA of the CDR3: TGTGCCAGCAGCAAAAGGGGAGGAGCCGAGCAGTACTTC. The variable domain in full, completed from reference TRBV13 and TRBJ2-7, reads AAGVIQSPRHLIKEKRETATLKCYPIPRHDTVYWYQQGPGQDPQFLISFYEKMQSDKGSIPDRFSAQQFSDYHSELNMSSLELGDSALYFCASSKRGGAEQYFGPGTRLTVT.

This clone appeared a few times. This chain uses TRBV28 with TRBJ1-6; perhaps TRBD1 as D (6 bases). CDR1 is MDHEN, CDR2 SYDVKM, per germline. Deletions cut 3 bases from V and 10 bases from J, with 16 bases between. CDR3 length: 15 amino acids. The CDR3 region is CASSFVDSGRSPLHF. The CDR3, as DNA: TGTGCCAGCAGTTTTGTGGACAGTGGAAGGTCACCCCTCCACTTT.

V gene TRBV30 combines with J gene TRBJ1-1; D may be TRBD1 (5 bases). V was shortened by 0 bases and J by 3 bases, with 29 bases between the two germline ends. The germline V gene encodes CDR1 GTSNPN and CDR2 SVGIG (reference sequence). CDR3 length: 20 residues. CDR3 sequence reads: CAWSVLGSGQGSSGDTEAFF. The CDR3 bases are TGTGCCTGGAGTGTACTGGGGAGTGGTCAGGGATCTTCGGGGGACACTGAAGCTTTCTTT.

This clone has more than one count but fewer than ten. The chain combines TRBV28 with TRBJ2-7; 9 bases match TRBD1. The V gene end was trimmed by 5 bases and the J gene end by 3 bases; junction bases not matched to a gene: 14. Germline-derived CDR1 and CDR2 are MDHEN and SYDVKM. The CDR3 is 17 residues long. The CDR3 protein is CASSLIVDRGGSYEQYF. For the CDR3, the DNA is TGTGCCAGCAGTCTAATAGTGGACAGGGGTGGGAGCTACGAGCAGTACTTC.

The V gene is TRBV6-5, the J gene TRBJ2-7; D is perhaps TRBD2 (7 bases). V shed 5 bases and J shed 5 bases, with 16 bases lying between them. The CDR3 totals 14 residues. The germline V gene encodes CDR1 MNHEY and CDR2 SVGAGI. The CDR3 coding sequence is TGTGCCAGCAGTCTTAGTAGGGGGGGAGACGAGCAGTACTTC. Protein product: CASSLSRGGDEQYF.

The V and J genes are TRBV9 and TRBJ2-3; weak D call: TRBD1 (5 bases). The CDR3 is made up of 12 amino acids. Germline V lookup: CDR1 SGDLS, CDR2 YYNGEE. V was trimmed by 3 bases and J by 14 bases, leaving 16 bases between them. CDR3 region: CASSAEDRALYF. CDR3 sequence (DNA): TGTGCCAGCAGCGCTGAAGACAGAGCACTGTATTTT.